What follows are 29 T cell receptor beta chains derived from one specimen sequenced in a study of cytomegalovirus exposure and HLA in healthy donors. The PCR ran on 60 Vbeta and 13 Jbeta primers. Measured with immunoSEQ multiplex PCR; TCRdb has only the in-frame clones, and not every one. This table lists 85,000 to 90,000 clones. The sequencing sample was made of PBMCs. These receptors originate from a man aged 50 to 60 in good health and CMV-seropositive.

The V and J genes are TRBV7-2 and TRBJ1-2; TRBD1 agrees at 8 bases. CDR3 length equals 15 residues. With 3 bases clipped from V and 8 bases from J, the junction kept 11 bases outside the gene matches. The V gene's germline CDR1 is SGHTA and CDR2 FQGNSA. The CDR3, as DNA: TGTGCCAGCAGCTTCTACGGACAGGGCCAGGAAGGCTACACCTTC. This translates into CASSFYGQGQEGYTF.

The chain uses TRBV29-1 and TRBJ2-2, with unresolved D. Between the trimmed V and J ends, which lost 7 bases and 2 bases, there was a span of 5 bases. The CDR3 totals 11 residues. Germline-derived CDR1 and CDR2 are SQVTM and ANQGSEA. The CDR3 loop is CSGGNTGELFF. In nucleotides, the CDR3 is TGCAGCGGCGGAAACACCGGGGAGCTGTTTTTT.

The rearrangement joins TRBV11-2 to TRBJ2-4; a possible D gene is TRBD2 (5 bases). The V gene's germline CDR1 is SGHAT and CDR2 FQNNGV. V lost 1 base, J lost 6 bases, and 13 bases lay in between. The CDR3 is 15 amino acids. The CDR3 DNA reads as TGTGCCAGCAGCTTAGGAGGAGGCGTGGGAAACATTCAGTACTTC. Translating it yields CASSLGGGVGNIQYF. The variable domain in full, with the rest retrieved from reference TRBV11-2 and TRBJ2-4, is EAGVAQSPRYKIIEKRQSVAFWCNPISGHATLYWYQQILGQGPKLLIQFQNNGVVDDSQLPKDRFSAERLKGVDSTLKIQPAKLEDSAVYLCASSLGGGVGNIQYFGAGTRLSVL.

The chain carries TRBV6-6 and TRBJ1-1; 11 positions match TRBD1. V shed 5 bases and J 1 base; nucleotides not matched to a gene: 3. The CDR3 is made up of 15 amino acids. Germline CDR1 MNHNY, CDR2 SVGAGI (reference sequence). CDR3 region: CASSGGQGGNTEAFF. DNA of the CDR3: TGTGCCAGCAGTGGGGGACAGGGGGGGAACACTGAAGCTTTCTTT.

The chain recombines TRBV7-2 with TRBJ2-7, with 10 bases lining up with TRBD1. The trim removed 5 bases at V and 7 bases at J, leaving 20 bases unmatched. The CDR3 runs to 18 residues. Germline V gene lookup returns CDR1 SGHTA and CDR2 FQGNSA. The CDR3 region is CASSPTPGTGERIREQYF. CDR3 sequence (DNA): TGTGCCAGCAGCCCTACCCCCGGGACAGGGGAACGGATTAGGGAGCAGTACTTC. The complete variable domain, with remaining parts taken from reference TRBV7-2 and TRBJ2-7, reads GAGVSQSPSNKVTEKGKDVELRCDPISGHTALYWYRQSLGQGLEFLIYFQGNSAPDKSGLPSDRFSAERTGGSVSTLTIQRTQQEDSAVYLCASSPTPGTGERIREQYFGPGTRLTVT.

The chain uses TRBV5-1 and TRBJ1-1, with 9 bases matching TRBD1. The CDR3 has 15 amino acids. V gave up 4 bases and J gave up 5 bases; unmatched junction bases: 9. Per germline, CDR1 SGHRS and CDR2 YFSETQ. CDR3 sequence reads: CASSPGDRVGTEAFF. DNA of the CDR3: TGCGCCAGCAGCCCGGGGGACAGGGTTGGTACTGAAGCTTTCTTT.

This chain uses TRBV18 with TRBJ2-2, with a possible D match to TRBD2 (6 bases). The CDR3 length is 15 residues. Per germline, CDR1 KGHSH and CDR2 LQKENI. Trimming left V 3 bases short and J 7 bases short, with 15 bases between. CDR3 sequence (DNA): TGTGCCAGCTCACCGACTCGACTAGACGTCGGGGAGCTGTTTTTT. As protein: CASSPTRLDVGELFF.

The rearrangement uses TRBV29-1 and TRBJ2-3, with 10 bases lining up with TRBD2. CDR3 length: 14 amino acids. V gave up 6 bases and J gave up 1 base; unmatched junction bases: 4. The germline V gene encodes CDR1 SQVTM and CDR2 ANQGSEA. CDR3 protein: CSVRGLAGTDTQYF. Here the CDR3 DNA reads TGCAGCGTACGCGGACTAGCGGGCACAGATACGCAGTATTTT.

The genes are TRBV5-1 and TRBJ2-3, with 8 positions matching TRBD2. The CDR3 is 16 amino acids. Germline-derived CDR1 and CDR2 are SGHRS and YFSETQ. V shed 0 bases and J 5 bases; nucleotides not matched to a gene: 8. The CDR3 coding sequence is TGCGCCAGCAGCTTGGGGAGTAGCGGGATTGGAGATACGCAGTATTTT. Protein: CASSLGSSGIGDTQYF. Filled out from reference TRBV5-1 and TRBJ2-3, the complete variable domain reads KAGVTQTPRYLIKTRGQQVTLSCSPISGHRSVSWYQQTPGQGLQFLFEYFSETQRNKGNFPGRFSGRQFSNSRSEMNVSTLELGDSALYLCASSLGSSGIGDTQYFGPGTRLTVL.

This chain joins TRBV11-2 and TRBJ2-5, with 10 nucleotides matching TRBD2. CDR3 length equals 15 residues. The trim removed 5 bases at V and 5 bases at J, leaving 8 bases unmatched. CDR1 and CDR2 (germline): SGHAT, FQNNGV. As DNA, the CDR3 is TGTGCCAGCAGCAAGCCGGCTAGCGGGAGTGAGACCCAGTACTTC. This gives the protein CASSKPASGSETQYF.

V is TRBV6-5 and J is TRBJ2-4; D is possibly TRBD2 (6 bases). V was shortened by 4 bases and J by 6 bases, with 13 bases between the two germline ends. Germline lookup yields CDR1 MNHEY and CDR2 SVGAGI. The CDR3 has 14 residues. CDR3 residues: CASSSTRDGNIQYF. The CDR3 DNA follows: TGTGCCAGCAGTTCCACGCGGGACGGAAACATTCAGTACTTC.

V is TRBV10-3 and J is TRBJ1-5, with D possibly matching TRBD1 (5 bases). The CDR3 extends over 15 amino acids. Between the trimmed V and J ends, which lost 3 bases and 4 bases, there was a span of 13 bases. Germline CDR1 ENHRY, CDR2 SYGVKD. The CDR3, as DNA: TGTGCCATCAGTGATCAAGCGCAGGGAAATCAGCCCCAGCATTTT. Residues: CAISDQAQGNQPQHF.

The J gene is TRBJ2-7, the V gene TRBV11-3; TRBD1 matches at 12 bases. This CDR3 is built from 19 residues. With 5 bases clipped from V and 1 base from J, the junction kept 15 bases outside the gene matches. Germline-derived CDR1 and CDR2 are SGHNT and YENEEA. CDR3 nucleotides: TGTGCCAGCAGCCCGTGGACCGGGACAGGGGGCGAAAGGTCCTACGAGCAGTACTTC. Its protein is CASSPWTGTGGERSYEQYF.

CDR3 bases: TGCGCCAGCAGCCGAAGGGAGGGAGAGACCCAGTACTTC. It is translated as CASSRREGETQYF. V and J are TRBV4-3 and TRBJ2-5, with 7 bases lining up with TRBD2. V lost 4 bases and J lost 4; bases outside the gene matches: 3. Germline assignment: CDR1 LGHNA and CDR2 YSLEER. There are 13 residues in the CDR3.

The chain combines TRBV9 with TRBJ2-1, with a tentative D call TRBD2 (5 bases). V lost 2 bases and J lost 7, with 7 bases in between. Germline CDR1 is SGDLS and CDR2 is YYNGEE. CDR3 length: 12 amino acids. CDR3 sequence reads: CASSVSGNEQFF. The DNA for the CDR3 is TGTGCCAGCAGCGTCTCGGGAAATGAGCAGTTCTTC.

The chain employs TRBV6-5 and TRBJ2-6; D is undetermined. The CDR3 has 12 amino acids. Trimming removed 11 bases at V and 0 bases at J, with 5 bases between. The germline gives CDR1 MNHEY, CDR2 SVGAGI. The CDR3 reads CAVHSGANVLTF. The CDR3 coding sequence is TGTGCCGTCCACTCTGGGGCCAACGTCCTGACTTTC.

This chain links TRBV7-9 with TRBJ1-1; no firm D call. The CDR3 is 13 residues long. Germline CDR1 reads SEHNR; CDR2 reads FQNEAQ (reference sequence). The V gene lost 6 bases and the J gene lost 0 bases, with 8 bases spanning the gap. CDR3 sequence reads: CASSEIMNTEAFF. The CDR3 DNA reads TGTGCCAGCAGTGAGATCATGAACACTGAAGCTTTCTTT.

As to this clone: Other DNA sequences within the sample encode an identical CDR3. V usage is TRBV18 and J usage is TRBJ1-5; D might be TRBD1 (5 bases). V lost 3 bases and J 5 bases, leaving 11 bases between the germline ends. CDR1 KGHSH and CDR2 LQKENI come from the germline V gene. The CDR3 spans 14 residues. The CDR3 DNA sequence: TGTGCCAGCTCACCGAGGCAGGGTGATCAGCCCCAGCATTTT. This gives the protein CASSPRQGDQPQHF.

The chain has TRBV5-6 and TRBJ2-5; 8 positions match TRBD2. The V and J ends lost 6 bases and 5 bases, in that order; junction bases with no gene match: 9. The germline V gene encodes CDR1 SGHDT and CDR2 YYEEEE. This CDR3 region has 14 residues. As DNA, the CDR3 is TGTGCCAGCACCCCCCGGGGGGGAGGGGAGACCCAGTACTTC. Its translation is CASTPRGGGETQYF.

The V call is TRBV7-8, the J call TRBJ1-1; D ambiguous. Per germline, CDR1 SGHVS and CDR2 FQNEAQ. Trimming took 6 bases from V and 0 from J, leaving 8 bases between them. The CDR3 runs to 13 residues. The CDR3 coding sequence is TGTGCCAGCAGACAGACGGTGAACACTGAAGCTTTCTTT. It encodes CASRQTVNTEAFF.

This chain links TRBV18 with TRBJ1-4; perhaps TRBD1 as D (6 bases). The CDR3 is made up of 16 amino acids. The germline V gene encodes CDR1 KGHSH and CDR2 LQKENI. Trimming pared 3 bases from V and 5 bases from J, leaving 16 bases between. CDR3 amino acids: CASSPWPGTQNEKLFF. CDR3 nucleotides: TGTGCCAGCTCACCTTGGCCGGGGACACAGAATGAAAAACTGTTTTTT.

The CDR3 sequence: CASSQTGGKNNEQFF. Written as DNA, the CDR3 is TGTGCCAGCAGCCAGACAGGGGGTAAGAACAATGAGCAGTTCTTC. The chain employs TRBV7-9 and TRBJ2-1; 9 bases agree with TRBD1. Germline CDR1 is SEHNR and CDR2 is FQNEAQ (reference sequence). Unmatched junction bases numbered 7, after V lost 5 bases and J lost 5 bases. The CDR3 runs to 15 residues.

The chain is built from TRBV30 and TRBJ2-1; TRBD2 agrees at 13 bases. After removal of 1 base from V and 7 bases from J, the junction contained 4 bases not matched to a gene. Germline V gene sequence: CDR1 GTSNPN, CDR2 SVGIG (reference sequence). This CDR3 contains 15 residues. The CDR3 region has the DNA TGTGCCTGGAGTGGACTAGCGGGAGGAGCGAATGAGCAGTTCTTC. Its protein is CAWSGLAGGANEQFF.

The chain links TRBV4-1 to TRBJ1-1; D gene unclear. The CDR3 has 13 residues. V lost 4 bases and J 5 bases, leaving 11 bases between the germline ends. In germline, CDR1 is MGHRA, CDR2 YSYEKL. The CDR3 is CASSPDRLTEAFF. CDR3 bases: TGCGCCAGCAGCCCAGACCGGTTGACTGAAGCTTTCTTT.

V and J are TRBV6-5 and TRBJ2-3; 11 bases line up with TRBD2. V shed 6 bases, J shed 7 bases, and the junction held 9 bases outside the gene matches. The CDR3 runs to 15 residues. CDR1 and CDR2 from the germline V gene are MNHEY and SVGAGI. The CDR3 reads CASSRIAGGPHTQYF. CDR3 sequence (DNA): TGTGCCAGCAGCCGTATAGCGGGAGGGCCCCATACGCAGTATTTT.

This chain joins TRBV27 and TRBJ1-1, with D perhaps matching TRBD1 (6 bases). Trimming cost V 4 bases and J 11 bases, with 17 bases left between them. The CDR3 totals 13 residues. CDR1 and CDR2 (germline): MNHEY, SMNVEV (reference sequence). The CDR3, as DNA: TGTGCCAGCAGTTCACACAGGGTTCGGGACGCTTTCTTT. Encoded protein: CASSSHRVRDAFF.

V usage is TRBV7-8 and J usage is TRBJ1-2; weak D call: TRBD1 (5 bases). V was clipped by 1 base and J by 7 bases, with 16 bases between them. CDR3 length: 15 amino acids. Germline V gene sequence: CDR1 SGHVS, CDR2 FQNEAQ. The CDR3 spells CASSLGRTMGPGYTF. As DNA, the CDR3 is TGTGCCAGCAGCTTAGGGCGGACGATGGGGCCTGGCTACACCTTC.

The J gene is TRBJ2-3, the V gene TRBV9; D unclear. CDR3 length: 12 amino acids. V was clipped by 3 bases and J by 6 bases, with 8 bases between them. Germline V lookup: CDR1 SGDLS, CDR2 YYNGEE. The CDR3 DNA sequence: TGTGCCAGCAGCGCCTTCGAGGATACGCAGTATTTT. Translated: CASSAFEDTQYF.

The genes are TRBV18 and TRBJ2-2, with a possible D match to TRBD1 (6 bases). Germline loops: CDR1 KGHSH, CDR2 LQKENI. Trimming took off 8 bases at V and 2 bases at J, with 18 bases between the two ends. The CDR3 length is 16 residues. The CDR3 nucleotides are TGTGCCAGCCGCCCTGGTGGGACACTAAACACCGGGGAGCTGTTTTTT. This translates into CASRPGGTLNTGELFF.